This TCR beta chain comes out of a study of metastatic and nonmetastatic thyroid tumors. Looking at the study overall: Repertoires of blood and of tissue (tumor or nodule) from malignant and benign thyroid patients were compared.

No patient had received any treatment before thyroid surgery. Through MiXCR, TCRdb re-clonotyped the PCR reads. The table has tens of thousands of clones, roughly 21% seen once. Germline V gene sequence: CDR1 SGHRS, CDR2 YFSETQ. The CDR3 is made up of 14 amino acids. Trimming took 2 bases from V and 6 from J, leaving 14 bases between them. As regards this clone: The antigen is undetermined.

Overall study results and limits: When malignant thyroid tumors were compared with benign nodules, TCR beta diversity was reportedly significantly higher in the malignant tumors. This held in both blood and tumor samples.

V is TRBV5-1 and J is TRBJ1-2, with TRBD1 as a possible D gene (6 bases). Sample: blood. This TCR was sampled from a female donor with papillary thyroid cancer or a benign thyroid nodule (not recorded which). Some clones in this sample may be carry-over from other donors' samples. CDR3 sequence reads: CASSFTAGADGYTF. The DNA for the CDR3 is TGCGCCAGCAGCTTTACTGCAGGGGCGGATGGCTACACCTTC.